A single T cell receptor (beta chain) is shown here with its context. Its antigen is not identified. Measured with immunoSEQ multiplex PCR; TCRdb has only the in-frame clones, and not every one. The table records about 360,000 clones, 80% to 90% of them present only once. The sample belongs to a study of cytomegalovirus exposure and HLA in healthy donors. This CDR3 has 15 residues. V shed 6 bases, J shed 5 bases, and the junction held 9 bases outside the gene matches. Looked up from germline, CDR1 is MNHEY and CDR2 is SVGAGI. Study results and caveats: Cytomegalovirus-associated status was assigned to 150 or so TCR beta chains. While the bulk of TCR sequences proved rare, some public TCRs turned up in many donors. According to a later analysis, TCR clusters from the first cohort tended to co-occur in the 120 or so validation repertoires.

Donors were drawn from the approximately 120-subject validation cohort, separate from the approximately 620-subject first cohort. Sequencing was done on a sample of PBMCs. The chain combines TRBV6-5 with TRBJ2-3; 9 bases line up with TRBD1. The TCR was taken from a woman aged 18-35 years in good health and CMV-seronegative. CDR3 protein: CASSRGTGLVDTQYF. CDR3 bases: TGTGCCAGCAGCAGGGGGACAGGGCTGGTAGATACGCAGTATTTT.